Following are 10 T cell receptor beta chains from one sample sequenced in a study of cytomegalovirus exposure and HLA in healthy donors. The PCR was carried out with 60 Vbeta primers and 13 Jbeta primers. Profiling relied on immunoSEQ multiplex PCR, and the TCRdb table lists in-frame clones only, not all of them. The repertoire includes fewer than 100,000 clones, 77% of them detected once, and over 6% sits in the top ten. Material for sequencing was PBMCs. These receptors were collected from a female donor in good health and CMV-seronegative.

The rearrangement uses TRBV7-8 and TRBJ1-3; D is ambiguous. Germline-derived CDR1 and CDR2 are SGHVS and FQNEAQ. This CDR3 comprises 14 residues. V dropped 5 bases and J dropped 0 bases, with 8 bases sitting between them. DNA for the CDR3: TGTGCCAGCAGCCCCGACAACTCTGGAAACACCATATATTTT. Protein product: CASSPDNSGNTIYF.

This chain connects TRBV7-3 to TRBJ2-1; 9 nucleotides align to TRBD2. After removal of 2 bases from V and 6 bases from J, the junction contained 5 bases not matched to a gene. CDR3 length: 15 amino acids. Germline-derived CDR1 and CDR2 are SGHTA and FQGTGA. The CDR3: CASSLLAGVFNEQFF. CDR3 nucleotides: TGTGCCAGCAGCTTATTAGCGGGAGTGTTCAATGAGCAGTTCTTC. Variable domain in full (rest from reference TRBV7-3 and TRBJ2-1): GAGVSQTPSNKVTEKGKYVELRCDPISGHTALYWYRQSLGQGPEFLIYFQGTGAADDSGLPNDRFFAVRPEGSVSTLKIQRTERGDSAVYLCASSLLAGVFNEQFFGPGTRLTVL.

The chain uses TRBV9 and TRBJ2-7, with 10 bases identical to TRBD2. With V trimmed by 0 bases and J by 3 bases, 12 bases remained unmatched. The CDR3 consists of 18 residues. Germline CDR1 SGDLS, CDR2 YYNGEE. CDR3 coding DNA: TGTGCCAGCAGCGTAGGTCCTAGCGGGGGCCTAAACTTCTACGAGCAGTACTTC. Encoded protein: CASSVGPSGGLNFYEQYF.

The DNA for the CDR3 is TGTGCCAGTAGCGGTGGGCGGGGAGATCAGCCCCAGCATTTT. Protein: CASSGGRGDQPQHF. V and J are TRBV19 and TRBJ1-5; D not certain. Between the trimmed V and J ends, which lost 6 bases and 5 bases, there was a span of 14 bases. Looked up from germline, CDR1 is LNHDA and CDR2 is SQIVND (reference sequence). This CDR3 region has 14 residues.

The chain has TRBV11-3 and TRBJ2-2, with D perhaps TRBD1 (5 bases). CDR3 length: 13 residues. The germline V and J ends were trimmed by 8 bases and 5 bases, with 12 bases remaining between them. Germline V lookup: CDR1 SGHNT, CDR2 YENEEA. CDR3: CASAQVQTGELFF. CDR3 DNA sequence: TGTGCCAGCGCACAGGTCCAGACCGGGGAGCTGTTTTTT.

This clone occurred a few times. J is TRBJ2-7 and V is TRBV19; no definite D call. With 5 bases removed from V and 2 bases from J, the gap between germline ends came to 13 bases. The CDR3 totals 14 residues. Germline V lookup: CDR1 LNHDA, CDR2 SQIVND (reference sequence). The chain's CDR3 is CASSSRQTPYEQYF. CDR3 bases: TGTGCCAGTAGTTCGCGGCAGACCCCCTACGAGCAGTACTTC.

The V gene is TRBV30, the J gene TRBJ2-5; no definite D call. Germline V gene lookup returns CDR1 GTSNPN and CDR2 SVGIG (reference sequence). The CDR3 is 12 amino acids. V was cut by 0 bases and J by 5 bases, with 7 bases left in between. The CDR3 DNA is TGTGCCTGGAGTGTACGGTGGGAGACCCAGTACTTC. Translation gives CAWSVRWETQYF.

The gene calls are TRBV5-5 and TRBJ2-2, with D possibly being TRBD1 (6 bases). Trimming took 6 bases from V and 6 from J, leaving 15 bases between them. Germline CDR1 and CDR2: SGHKS and YYEKEE (reference sequence). The CDR3 contains 14 residues. The CDR3 nucleotides read TGTGCCAGCACCCGACAGGTTTTTGCCGGGGAGCTGTTTTTT. Amino acid sequence: CASTRQVFAGELFF.

This clone was seen just once. This chain links TRBV9 with TRBJ1-3; 9 nucleotides line up with TRBD1. The J segment lost 8 bases and the V segment lost 4 bases, leaving 7 bases of the junction unmatched. CDR1 and CDR2 from the germline V gene are SGDLS and YYNGEE. This CDR3 comprises 14 residues. The CDR3 loop is CASSLTGGIDTIYF. The CDR3 coding sequence is TGTGCCAGCAGCCTTACAGGGGGCATCGACACCATATATTTT.

As regards this clone: The junction differs from germline at one of its ends, possibly a read error. The chain has TRBV2 and TRBJ1-5; D might be TRBD1 (6 bases). CDR1 is SNHLY, CDR2 FYNNEI, per germline. This CDR3 contains 14 residues. This chain's CDR3 is CASSEGGRRQPQHF. The CDR3 nucleotides read TGTGCCAGCAGCGAAGGGGGGCGTAGACAGCCCCAGCATTTT.